A single sample is the source of the 23 T cell receptor beta chains below, sequenced in a study of T cell changes during pregnancy in multiple sclerosis. Clones were sequenced by immunoSEQ multiplex PCR, and TCRdb holds only the in-frame ones, with some missing. The data contain some 93,000 clones, almost 95% of them singletons. The sample was peripheral blood, taken after pregnancy. All receptors derive from a female donor with multiple sclerosis, enrolled in a pregnancy study.

The CDR3 is CASSRLAGGRGEQYF. DNA for the CDR3: TGTGCCAGCAGCCGACTAGCGGGAGGGCGGGGCGAGCAGTACTTC. The chain combines TRBV11-2 with TRBJ2-7; TRBD2 matches at 14 bases. Trimming at V came to 5 bases and at J to 6 bases, leaving 6 bases not matched to a gene. CDR1 and CDR2 (germline): SGHAT, FQNNGV. The CDR3 extends over 15 amino acids.

This rearrangement joins TRBV19 to TRBJ2-7, with a weak D call TRBD2 (5 bases). CDR1 and CDR2 (germline): LNHDA, SQIVND (reference sequence). Trimming stripped 6 bases from V and 0 bases from J, with 12 bases between. This CDR3 region has 14 residues. The CDR3 DNA is TGTGCCAGTAGGGAGGAGTCAAACTCCTACGAGCAGTACTTC. Its translation is CASREESNSYEQYF.

The rearrangement links TRBV7-8 to TRBJ1-5; D uncertain. V was clipped by 1 base and J by 5 bases, with 6 bases between them. CDR1 and CDR2 (germline): SGHVS, FQNEAQ. This CDR3 region has 13 residues. In DNA form, the CDR3 reads TGTGCCAGCAGCTTAGATGAGGATCAGCCCCAGCATTTT. This encodes CASSLDEDQPQHF.

The V gene is TRBV18, the J gene TRBJ2-5, with 9 bases matching TRBD2. V lost 5 bases to trimming and J lost 5 bases; unmatched junction nucleotides: 6. Germline-derived CDR1 and CDR2 are KGHSH and LQKENI. The CDR3 is 14 residues long. CDR3 coding DNA: TGTGCCAGCTCATCGCGGGAGGGCCGGGAGACCCAGTACTTC. It translates to CASSSREGRETQYF.

The V call is TRBV5-1, the J call TRBJ2-4, with a tentative D call TRBD2 (5 bases). The CDR3 loop spans 16 amino acids. Germline V CDR1 and CDR2: SGHRS, YFSETQ. The V end lost 0 bases, the J end lost 0 bases, and 10 bases lay between the germline ends. CDR3 bases: TGCGCCAGCAGCTTGGCTGGCGGACTAGCCAAAAACATTCAGTACTTC. It is translated as CASSLAGGLAKNIQYF. The full variable domain, rest sourced from reference TRBV5-1 and TRBJ2-4, is KAGVTQTPRYLIKTRGQQVTLSCSPISGHRSVSWYQQTPGQGLQFLFEYFSETQRNKGNFPGRFSGRQFSNSRSEMNVSTLELGDSALYLCASSLAGGLAKNIQYFGAGTRLSVL.

This rearrangement joins TRBV19 to TRBJ1-1; maybe TRBD1 (6 bases). The CDR3 is 13 amino acids. The germline V gene encodes CDR1 LNHDA and CDR2 SQIVND (reference sequence). Trimming cost V 8 bases and J 3 bases, with 13 bases left between them. In nucleotides, the CDR3 is TGTGCCAGTTCACAGGGCCCTGACACTGAAGCTTTCTTT. Amino acids: CASSQGPDTEAFF. The entire variable domain, with the rest obtained from reference TRBV19 and TRBJ1-1, is as follows: DGGITQSPKYLFRKEGQNVTLSCEQNLNHDAMYWYRQDPGQGLRLIYYSQIVNDFQKGDIAEGYSVSREKKESFPLTVTSAQKNPTAFYLCASSQGPDTEAFFGQGTRLTVV.

The chain couples TRBV4-1 to TRBJ1-1; tentatively, D is TRBD1 (5 bases). CDR3 length equals 14 residues. From germline, CDR1 is MGHRA and CDR2 YSYEKL. V was cut by 1 base and J by 3 bases, with 9 bases left in between. This CDR3 is CASSQGGQDTEAFF. The CDR3 DNA is TGCGCCAGCAGCCAAGGGGGCCAGGACACTGAAGCTTTCTTT.

The genes are TRBV30 and TRBJ1-2; TRBD1 matches at 7 bases. Germline lookup yields CDR1 GTSNPN and CDR2 SVGIG (reference sequence). This CDR3 contains 14 residues. CDR3 in amino acids: CAMVYGDSNYGYTF. The CDR3 DNA reads as TGTGCGATGGTATATGGGGACAGCAACTATGGCTACACCTTC.

The rearrangement uses TRBV18 and TRBJ2-7; D possibly corresponds to TRBD1 (6 bases). CDR1 KGHSH and CDR2 LQKENI come from the germline V gene. Trimming took 2 bases from V and 6 from J, leaving 14 bases between them. The CDR3 length is 14 residues. The CDR3 sequence: CASSPSDSLGEQYF. As DNA, the CDR3 is TGTGCCAGCTCACCATCGGACAGCCTGGGCGAGCAGTACTTC. Variable domain in full (rest from reference TRBV18 and TRBJ2-7): NAGVMQNPRHLVRRRGQEARLRCSPMKGHSHVYWYRQLPEEGLKFMVYLQKENIIDESGMPKERFSAEFPKEGPSILRIQQVVRGDSAAYFCASSPSDSLGEQYFGPGTRLTVT.

The DNA of the CDR3 is TGTGCCAGCTCACCACTACTAGCCGCTTACAATGAGCAGTTCTTC. Protein product: CASSPLLAAYNEQFF. This chain uses TRBV18 with TRBJ2-1, with D possibly TRBD2 on 6 matching bases. Per germline, CDR1 KGHSH and CDR2 LQKENI. V was clipped by 1 base and J by 4 bases, with 11 bases between them. This CDR3 comprises 15 residues.

The rearrangement joins TRBV5-1 to TRBJ2-1, with D possibly matching TRBD2 (6 bases). Germline V gene lookup returns CDR1 SGHRS and CDR2 YFSETQ. The CDR3 is 15 residues long. V was clipped by 2 bases and J by 1 base, with 10 bases between them. The CDR3 sequence is CASSLDGGSYNEQFF. The CDR3 DNA reads TGCGCCAGCAGCTTAGACGGAGGGTCCTACAATGAGCAGTTCTTC.

This chain uses TRBV11-2 with TRBJ1-2; no definite D call. There are 13 residues in the CDR3. Germline V CDR1 and CDR2: SGHAT, FQNNGV. V was cut by 0 bases and J by 5 bases, with 7 bases left in between. Here the CDR3 reads CASSLDGLYGYTF. The DNA of the CDR3 is TGTGCCAGCAGCTTAGATGGGCTATATGGCTACACCTTC.

This sequence joins TRBV7-9 and TRBJ2-2; D is perhaps TRBD2 (5 bases). Germline CDR1 reads SEHNR; CDR2 reads FQNEAQ (reference sequence). Between the trimmed V and J ends, which lost 5 bases and 2 bases, there was a span of 18 bases. The CDR3 consists of 17 residues. In DNA form, the CDR3 reads TGTGCCAGCAGCACCCACCCTAACGGGGAAAACACCGGGGAGCTGTTTTTT. Encoded protein: CASSTHPNGENTGELFF.

This clone was picked up one time. The chain couples TRBV14 to TRBJ1-3; D unclear. Trimming removed 1 base from V and 6 bases from J, with 4 bases in between. The CDR3 is 12 residues long. Germline V gene sequence: CDR1 SGHDN, CDR2 FVKESK. CDR3 coding DNA: TGTGCCAGCAGCCAAGTATTAAACACCATATATTTT. Translation gives CASSQVLNTIYF.

The chain links TRBV2 to TRBJ1-5, with TRBD1 identical over 11 bases. The CDR3 spans 17 residues. Germline values: CDR1 SNHLY, CDR2 FYNNEI. V shed 8 bases and J 6 bases; nucleotides not matched to a gene: 15. CDR3 bases: TGTGCCAGCGTCTTCGACTCGGGACAGGGGGGGAGTCAGCCCCAGCATTTT. Translated, it gives CASVFDSGQGGSQPQHF.

The chain links TRBV2 to TRBJ2-7; TRBD1 aligns across 10 bases. V gave up 10 bases and J gave up 3 bases; unmatched junction bases: 12. From germline, CDR1 is SNHLY and CDR2 FYNNEI. The CDR3 covers 15 residues. The CDR3 loop is CATLTGGNSLYEQYF. CDR3 in DNA: TGTGCCACCCTGACAGGGGGCAATTCCCTCTACGAGCAGTACTTC.

V and J are TRBV29-1 and TRBJ1-3, with 8 bases identical to TRBD1. Germline trimming cut 7 bases from V and 8 bases from J; bases unmatched to any gene: 10. The CDR3 loop spans 13 amino acids. CDR1 is SQVTM, CDR2 ANQGSEA, per germline. The CDR3 DNA is TGCAGCGCCTGGGGGACAGGAGGAGACACCATATATTTT. Its protein product is CSAWGTGGDTIYF.

The CDR3 loop is CASSQDRGTYNEQFF. Here the CDR3 DNA reads TGCGCCAGCAGCCAAGATAGAGGAACCTACAATGAGCAGTTCTTC. The V and J genes are TRBV4-3 and TRBJ2-1; D remains unclear. Trimming took 0 bases from V and 2 from J, leaving 8 bases between them. Per the germline V gene, CDR1 is LGHNA and CDR2 is YSLEER. This CDR3 contains 15 residues.

The rearrangement joins TRBV6-5 to TRBJ2-7, with D hard to call. The length of the CDR3 is 15 residues. V shed 4 bases and J shed 6 bases, with 19 bases lying between them. Germline V gene sequence: CDR1 MNHEY, CDR2 SVGAGI. The CDR3 DNA is TGTGCCAGCAGTTCCCCGGTGCAAGCCCCCTTCGAGCAGTACTTC. Its translation is CASSSPVQAPFEQYF.

The V gene is TRBV5-1, the J gene TRBJ2-1; the match to TRBD2 covers 8 bases. The CDR3 totals 14 residues. V was pared by 2 bases and J by 5 bases, with 3 bases of the junction left unmatched. Germline V gene data show CDR1 as SGHRS and CDR2 as YFSETQ. The CDR3 protein is CASSFIGGDNEQFF. DNA of the CDR3: TGCGCCAGCAGCTTTATCGGGGGGGACAATGAGCAGTTCTTC.

V is TRBV11-2 and J is TRBJ2-3; 7 bases are shared with TRBD2. Germline-derived CDR1 and CDR2 are SGHAT and FQNNGV. This CDR3 is built from 14 residues. V lost 5 bases to trimming and J lost 2 bases; unmatched junction nucleotides: 4. The CDR3 is CASSRAGNTDTQYF. The CDR3 nucleotides are TGTGCCAGCAGCCGAGCGGGGAACACAGATACGCAGTATTTT.

This chain links TRBV6-5 with TRBJ2-7; perhaps TRBD1 as D (6 bases). The CDR3 has 13 residues. V gave up 0 bases and J gave up 7 bases, with 10 bases separating them. From germline, CDR1 is MNHEY and CDR2 SVGAGI. The chain's CDR3 is CASSYSGQREQYF. In nucleotides, the CDR3 is TGTGCCAGCAGTTACTCCGGACAGAGAGAGCAGTACTTC.

V usage is TRBV7-9 and J usage is TRBJ1-1; tentative D call: TRBD1 (5 bases). Deletions cut 6 bases from V and 1 base from J, with 12 bases between. The CDR3 spans 14 residues. Germline assignment: CDR1 SEHNR and CDR2 FQNEAQ (reference sequence). The CDR3: CASRSLGQNTEAFF. Written as DNA, the CDR3 is TGTGCCAGCAGATCTCTAGGACAGAACACTGAAGCTTTCTTT.